These 21 T cell receptor beta chains were sequenced from one sample in a study of T cell responses to AZD1222 COVID-19 vaccine. Using immunoSEQ multiplex PCR, the repertoire was profiled, and TCRdb retains in-frame clones only, with some absent. Here the sample spans some 130,000 clones, approximately 93% being singletons. This specimen consisted of peripheral blood, obtained on day 0 of AZD1222 vaccination. The source of these receptors is an adult in good health.

The V and J genes are TRBV27 and TRBJ1-5; a possible D gene is TRBD1 (6 bases). CDR3 size: 14 residues. Germline CDR1 and CDR2: MNHEY and SMNVEV (reference sequence). Trimming took off 6 bases at V and 3 bases at J, with 12 bases between the two ends. CDR3 sequence: CASSLGGPNQPQHF. CDR3 bases: TGTGCCAGCAGCCTAGGGGGACCCAATCAGCCCCAGCATTTT.

This clone came up once. V usage is TRBV29-1 and J usage is TRBJ1-3; TRBD1 might be the D (6 bases). Per germline, CDR1 SQVTM and CDR2 ANQGSEA. Trimming removed 6 bases from V and 0 bases from J, with 12 bases in between. This CDR3 contains 14 residues. CDR3 sequence: CSVSETGSGNTIYF. The DNA of the CDR3 is TGCAGCGTAAGCGAGACAGGCTCTGGAAACACCATATATTTT.

The rearrangement uses TRBV6-5 and TRBJ2-2; D not certain. V was shortened by 4 bases and J by 2 bases, with 5 bases between the two germline ends. The CDR3 is made up of 13 amino acids. CDR1 is MNHEY, CDR2 SVGAGI, per germline. CDR3 in amino acids: CASSFGNTGELFF. The CDR3 DNA sequence: TGTGCCAGCAGTTTCGGCAACACCGGGGAGCTGTTTTTT.

The chain carries TRBV28 and TRBJ1-2, with D unclear. The germline V and J ends were trimmed by 8 bases and 2 bases, with 12 bases remaining between them. This CDR3 has 13 amino acids. The germline CDR1 and CDR2 sequences are MDHEN and SYDVKM. The CDR3 DNA is TGTGCCAGCCACGGCAGTCCGAACTATGGCTACACCTTC. This sequence encodes CASHGSPNYGYTF.

The rearrangement uses TRBV15 and TRBJ2-2; D call uncertain. V shed 0 bases and J shed 3 bases, with 23 bases lying between them. The CDR3 contains 20 residues. Germline lookup yields CDR1 LNHNV and CDR2 YYDKDF (reference sequence). The CDR3 nucleotides are TGTGCCACCAGCAGAGATAGGCCGGACGGCCTGATGGGTCACACCGGGGAGCTGTTTTTT. Protein product: CATSRDRPDGLMGHTGELFF.

The rearrangement uses TRBV13 and TRBJ2-1, with D possibly TRBD2 on 5 matching bases. Trimming shortened V by 0 bases and J by 1 base, and 7 bases separated the two germline ends. Germline V lookup: CDR1 PRHDT, CDR2 FYEKMQ (reference sequence). This CDR3 has 15 residues. CDR3 in DNA: TGTGCCAGCAGCTTAGGCGAGGGATCCTACAATGAGCAGTTCTTC. Its protein product is CASSLGEGSYNEQFF.

The genes are TRBV6-2 or TRBV6-3 and TRBJ1-2; D is ambiguous. Germline assignment: CDR1 MNHEY and CDR2 SVGEGT. The CDR3 has 15 amino acids. Trimming took off 2 bases at V and 4 bases at J, with 14 bases between the two ends. The CDR3: CASSYEGRGIYGYTF. The CDR3, as DNA: TGTGCCAGCAGTTACGAGGGTAGAGGAATCTATGGCTACACCTTC.

This chain links TRBV19 with TRBJ2-6; D possibly uses TRBD1 or TRBD2 (5 bases each). The germline gives CDR1 LNHDA, CDR2 SQIVND (reference sequence). CDR3 size: 18 residues. V lost 2 bases to trimming and J lost 0 bases, with 14 bases between them. CDR3: CASSIFGGFSSGANVLTF. DNA of the CDR3: TGTGCCAGTAGTATATTTGGGGGATTTAGCTCTGGGGCCAACGTCCTGACTTTC.

The V gene is TRBV28, the J gene TRBJ1-4, with TRBD1 matching 8 bases. J was trimmed by 0 bases and V by 4 bases; bases with no gene match: 1. The germline gives CDR1 MDHEN, CDR2 SYDVKM. The CDR3 has 15 amino acids. The CDR3 bases are TGTGCCAGCAGTTCGACAGGGGCAACTAATGAAAAACTGTTTTTT. Protein sequence: CASSSTGATNEKLFF.

The V gene is TRBV7-3, the J gene TRBJ2-7; perhaps D is TRBD1 or TRBD2 (5 bases each). The V gene's germline CDR1 is SGHTA and CDR2 FQGTGA. The germline V and J ends were trimmed by 4 bases and 5 bases, with 12 bases remaining between them. CDR3 length: 13 residues. CDR3 in amino acids: CASSSGTFNEQYF. CDR3 in DNA: TGTGCCAGCAGCTCCGGGACGTTTAACGAGCAGTACTTC.

In the case of this clone: At one end, the junction sequence differs from germline, possibly due to a read error. The sample has other DNA sequences that encode this CDR3 too. The V gene is TRBV30, the J gene TRBJ2-7; D is unclear. The CDR3 extends over 11 amino acids. Germline V gene data show CDR1 as GTSNPN and CDR2 as SVGIG (reference sequence). The CDR3 DNA reads TGTGCCGTCCCCGGGTTATCCGAGCAGTATTTC. This gives the protein CAVPGLSEQYF.

The gene calls are TRBV7-2 and TRBJ1-2; D is undetermined. The CDR3 totals 12 residues. Germline assignment: CDR1 SGHTA and CDR2 FQGNSA. Trimming pared 1 base from V and 6 bases from J, leaving 6 bases between. CDR3 bases: TGTGCCAGCAGCTTAGAAAAGGATGGCTACACCTTC. Its protein is CASSLEKDGYTF.

The rearrangement joins TRBV10-2 to TRBJ1-3; D is uncertain. The CDR3 runs 14 residues. V lost 6 bases and J 7 bases, leaving 16 bases between the germline ends. Germline loops: CDR1 WSHSY, CDR2 SAAADI. The CDR3 region is CASSEWPQDNTIYF. In nucleotides, the CDR3 is TGCGCCAGCAGCGAATGGCCCCAGGACAACACCATATATTTT.

This CDR3 is CSVEERVPNTEAFF. The CDR3, as DNA: TGCAGCGTTGAAGAGAGAGTACCGAACACTGAAGCTTTCTTT. V gene TRBV29-1 combines with J gene TRBJ1-1; D unclear. Germline V gene lookup returns CDR1 SQVTM and CDR2 ANQGSEA. V dropped 0 bases and J dropped 1 base, with 9 bases sitting between them. The CDR3 length is 14 residues.

The chain employs TRBV4-1 and TRBJ2-1; 12 bases map to TRBD2. J was trimmed by 7 bases and V by 1 base; bases with no gene match: 2. This CDR3 is 15 amino acids long. Germline values: CDR1 MGHRA, CDR2 YSYEKL. The CDR3 reads CASSQAGTSGNEQFF. CDR3 DNA: TGCGCCAGCAGCCAAGCCGGGACTAGCGGGAATGAGCAGTTCTTC.

The chain combines TRBV28 with TRBJ2-2, with 8 nucleotides matching TRBD1. With V trimmed by 5 bases and J by 5 bases, 7 bases remained unmatched. This CDR3 is 15 amino acids long. CDR1 MDHEN and CDR2 SYDVKM come from the germline V gene. CDR3 nucleotides: TGTGCCAGCAGTCCCGGACAGGGCAGGACCGGGGAGCTGTTTTTT. It codes for CASSPGQGRTGELFF.

The chain employs TRBV30 and TRBJ2-2, with TRBD2 identical over 11 bases. This CDR3 spans 17 amino acids. CDR1 and CDR2 from the germline V gene are GTSNPN and SVGIG (reference sequence). V dropped 4 bases and J dropped 5; count of bases not matched to a gene: 12. The CDR3 region is CAWIRGSGRAGTGELFF. CDR3 DNA: TGTGCCTGGATCCGGGGTAGCGGGAGGGCCGGGACCGGGGAGCTGTTTTTT.

The chain has TRBV27 and TRBJ2-1, with D perhaps matching TRBD2 (5 bases). CDR1 is MNHEY and CDR2 is SMNVEV in the germline V gene (reference sequence). The CDR3 is made up of 16 amino acids. V was pared by 6 bases and J by 4 bases, with 19 bases between. In DNA form, the CDR3 reads TGTGCCAGCAGCCCCCGGGGTGTCATCTCGTACAATGAGCAGTTCTTC. It translates to CASSPRGVISYNEQFF.

This sequence joins TRBV19 and TRBJ1-5, with no clear D. Deletions cut 11 bases from V and 4 bases from J, with 15 bases between. The length of the CDR3 is 13 residues. Germline loops: CDR1 LNHDA, CDR2 SQIVND (reference sequence). This CDR3 reads CASSPTANQPQHF. CDR3 DNA: TGTGCCTCCTCGCCCACCGCAAATCAGCCCCAGCATTTT.

The V gene is TRBV6-1, the J gene TRBJ1-2; D not resolved. Germline CDR1 reads MNHNS; CDR2 reads SASEGT. Trimming took 0 bases from V and 2 from J, leaving 10 bases between them. This CDR3 region has 15 residues. The CDR3 region has the DNA TGTGCCAGCAGTGAAGCGCCAGGTGGGAACTATGGCTACACCTTC. This translates into CASSEAPGGNYGYTF.

The V and J genes are TRBV29-1 and TRBJ1-4; 8 nucleotides line up with TRBD1. CDR1 is SQVTM, CDR2 ANQGSEA, per germline. Unmatched junction bases numbered 2, after V lost 3 bases and J lost 8 bases. The CDR3 is 12 residues long. The CDR3 DNA follows: TGCAGCGTTGAGGACAGGGAGGAAAAACTGTTTTTT. It encodes CSVEDREEKLFF.